These T cell receptor beta chains were read from a single sample in a study of shared clonotypes between healthy human individuals. The table came from immunoSEQ multiplex PCR; TCRdb's copy has only in-frame clones and leaves some out. Of some 380,000 clones in the sample, 96% are singletons; the top ten hold 0.32%. The sequenced sample consisted of memory CD8+ T cells sorted from blood. The source is a man aged 30-40 years in good health. The CDR3 runs from the conserved cysteine through the conserved F or W. The D gene is left open where the match is weak. Size is stated for part of the rows, as once, few or many counts, or as a class when the clone is expanded.

d_call | clone_size | j_call | v_call | cdr3_aa | cdr3_nt
TRBD2 | - | TRBJ2-2 | TRBV29-1 | CSVPAGVNTGELFF | TGCAGCGTGCCAGCGGGAGTGAACACCGGGGAGCTGTTTTTT
- | - | TRBJ2-7 | TRBV5-5 | CASSFQYEQYF | TGTGCCAGCAGCTTCCAGTACGAGCAGTACTTC
- | once | TRBJ1-1 | TRBV25-1 | CASTAGLGAFF | TGTGCCAGCACCGCGGGGCTTGGGGCTTTCTTT
- | - | TRBJ2-2 | TRBV29-1 | CSGGRSNTGELFF | TGCAGTGGGGGGCGTTCGAACACCGGGGAGCTGTTTTTT
TRBD1 | - | TRBJ2-7 | TRBV6-1 | CASSEQDRGPYEQYF | TGTGCCAGCAGTGAACAAGACAGGGGGCCCTACGAGCAGTACTTC
TRBD1 | - | TRBJ1-5 | TRBV6-5 | CASSYRGPNQPQHF | TGTGCCAGCAGTTACAGGGGGCCCAATCAGCCCCAGCATTTT
- | - | TRBJ2-3 | TRBV7-9 | CASSLDGRPRDTQYF | TGTGCCAGCAGCTTAGATGGGCGGCCTCGGGATACGCAGTATTTT
TRBD1 | - | TRBJ1-5 | TRBV10-2 | CASTPTGGDQPQHF | TGCGCCAGCACCCCGACAGGGGGAGATCAGCCCCAGCATTTT
TRBD2 | - | TRBJ2-1 | TRBV27 | CASSSFGSGTTEQFF | TGTGCCAGCAGTTCATTCGGCAGCGGGACTACTGAGCAGTTCTTC
- | - | TRBJ2-7 | TRBV18 | CASSPNVGADEQYF | TGTGCCAGCTCACCAAATGTGGGGGCCGATGAGCAGTACTTC
- | - | TRBJ2-3 | TRBV6-5 | CASSYSIGTGTDTQYF | TGTGCCAGCAGTTACTCGATTGGGACTGGCACAGATACGCAGTATTTT
- | once | TRBJ2-7 | TRBV6-5 | CASSRENGPSYEQYF | TGTGCCAGCAGTCGAGAAAACGGCCCAAGCTACGAGCAGTACTTC
TRBD2 | - | TRBJ2-7 | TRBV5-4 | CASRGGALLAGASYEQYF | TGTGCCAGCAGGGGGGGGGCTCTCTTAGCGGGAGCATCCTACGAGCAGTACTTC
- | - | TRBJ2-3 | TRBV7-2 | CASSTLMGVTTDTQYF | TGTGCCAGCAGCACCCTGATGGGAGTTACCACAGATACGCAGTATTTT
- | - | TRBJ1-5 | TRBV28 | CASSLGPLREAQPQHF | TGTGCCAGCAGTTTGGGACCCCTAAGGGAAGCGCAGCCCCAGCATTTT
TRBD1 | - | TRBJ2-5 | TRBV19 | CASKGWMTGEETQYF | TGTGCCAGTAAGGGATGGATGACAGGGGAAGAGACCCAGTACTTC
- | few | TRBJ2-5 | TRBV7-9 | CASSLDQTQYF | TGTGCCAGCAGCTTAGACCAGACCCAGTACTTC
- | - | TRBJ2-3 | TRBV20-1 | CSARAGAPQYF | TGCAGTGCTAGGGCTGGGGCACCGCAGTATTTT
- | - | TRBJ2-7 | TRBV7-2 | CASSVLWPPYEQYF | TGTGCCAGCAGCGTACTATGGCCCCCCTACGAGCAGTACTTC
- | - | TRBJ1-5 | TRBV27 | CASSHYSNQPQHF | TGTGCCAGCAGTCACTATAGCAATCAGCCCCAGCATTTT
- | - | TRBJ1-4 | TRBV2 | CASRQGGAEKLFF | TGTGCCAGCAGACAGGGAGGAGCTGAAAAACTGTTTTTT
- | - | TRBJ2-4 | TRBV6-5 | CASSSSQGGIQYF | TGTGCCAGCAGTTCCTCCCAGGGGGGCATTCAGTACTTC
- | - | TRBJ2-3 | TRBV5-1 | CASSLANAQGTDTQYF | TGCGCCAGCAGCTTGGCCAACGCACAGGGCACGGATACGCAGTATTTT
TRBD1 | - | TRBJ1-1 | TRBV28 | CASALQGAGAEAFF | TGTGCCAGCGCCTTACAGGGGGCTGGTGCTGAAGCTTTCTTT
- | - | TRBJ2-7 | TRBV7-9 | CASSLKKGGYYEQYF | TGTGCCAGCAGCTTAAAGAAGGGCGGCTATTACGAGCAGTACTTC
TRBD2 | few | TRBJ2-7 | TRBV4-1 | CASSLASGHEQYF | TGCGCCAGCAGTCTAGCTAGCGGACACGAGCAGTACTTC
TRBD2 | - | TRBJ2-3 | TRBV2 | CASSEALSGRGAGDTQYF | TGTGCCAGCAGTGAAGCGCTCAGCGGGAGAGGGGCCGGGGATACGCAGTATTTT
TRBD2 | - | TRBJ2-1 | TRBV10-1 | CASSVSGRVNEQFF | TGCGCCAGCAGCGTTAGCGGGAGGGTCAATGAGCAGTTCTTC
- | - | TRBJ2-7 | TRBV30 | CAWSVGTTYEQYF | TGTGCCTGGAGTGTCGGGACAACCTACGAGCAGTACTTC
- | - | TRBJ2-1 | TRBV7-2 | CASSLDGLPNNEQFF | TGTGCCAGCAGCTTAGATGGACTACCGAACAATGAGCAGTTCTTC
- | - | TRBJ2-7 | TRBV28 | CASSLDRGEQYF | TGTGCCAGCAGTTTAGACCGGGGCGAGCAGTACTTC
- | - | TRBJ1-4 | TRBV7-9 | CASSFLRGKLFF | TGTGCCAGCAGCTTTCTCAGGGGAAAACTGTTTTTT
TRBD1 | - | TRBJ1-1 | TRBV30 | CAWNPQGGMNTEAFF | TGTGCCTGGAATCCGCAGGGGGGGATGAACACTGAAGCTTTCTTT
- | - | TRBJ1-2 | TRBV25-1 | CASSESSVVLNYGYTF | TGTGCCAGCAGTGAAAGTTCGGTCGTCCTTAACTATGGCTACACCTTC
- | - | TRBJ2-2 | TRBV28 | CASSWYRTGELFF | TGTGCCAGCAGTTGGTATCGGACCGGGGAGCTGTTTTTT
TRBD2 | - | TRBJ2-1 | TRBV5-1 | CASSLDPRGGYNEQFF | TGCGCCAGCAGCTTGGACCCCCGGGGGGGGTACAATGAGCAGTTCTTC
TRBD2 | once | TRBJ2-5 | TRBV11-3 | CASSVRSGTSASGRQETQYF | TGTGCCAGCAGCGTTCGGTCCGGGACTAGCGCGAGCGGTAGACAAGAGACCCAGTACTTC
TRBD1 | - | TRBJ1-2 | TRBV10-3 | CAISGSGTGDYGYTF | TGTGCCATCAGTGGAAGTGGGACAGGCGATTATGGCTACACCTTC
TRBD2 | - | TRBJ2-7 | TRBV6-5 | CASRRLAGGSYEQYF | TGTGCCAGCAGGCGTCTAGCGGGAGGCAGCTACGAGCAGTACTTC
- | - | TRBJ2-5 | TRBV6-5 | CASRQRETQYF | TGTGCCAGCAGGCAACGGGAGACCCAGTACTTC
- | - | TRBJ1-3 | TRBV4-1 | CASSQVGSSGNTIYF | TGCGCCAGCAGCCAAGTCGGATCCTCTGGAAACACCATATATTTT
TRBD2 | - | TRBJ2-7 | TRBV28 | CASSLGGVYEQYF | TGTGCCAGCAGTTTAGGGGGGGTCTACGAGCAGTACTTC
TRBD2 | - | TRBJ2-2 | TRBV7-6 | CASSLVAGGNTGELFF | TGTGCCAGCAGCTTAGTAGCGGGAGGAAACACCGGGGAGCTGTTTTTT
TRBD2 | - | TRBJ2-3 | TRBV7-9 | CASSRLAGTDTQYF | TGTGCCAGCAGCCGGCTAGCGGGAACAGATACGCAGTATTTT
TRBD1 | - | TRBJ2-1 | TRBV27 | CASSFAKTGSSYNEQFF | TGTGCCAGCAGTTTCGCCAAGACAGGGAGCTCCTACAATGAGCAGTTCTTC
- | - | TRBJ2-3 | TRBV28 | CASSLGGDTQYF | TGTGCCAGCAGTTTAGGGGGTGATACGCAGTATTTT
TRBD2 | - | TRBJ2-3 | TRBV5-1 | CASSYRAGTSTDTQYF | TGCGCCAGCAGCTATCGAGCGGGGACTAGCACAGATACGCAGTATTTT
- | - | TRBJ1-3 | TRBV19 | CASSIVSGNTIYF | TGTGCCAGTAGTATCGTCTCTGGAAACACCATATATTTT
- | - | TRBJ2-1 | TRBV27 | CASSLTGWVSSYNEQFF | TGTGCCAGCAGCCTCACCGGGTGGGTAAGCTCCTACAATGAGCAGTTCTTC
- | - | TRBJ2-3 | TRBV20-1 | CSAPSTDTQYF | TGCAGTGCCCCAAGCACAGATACGCAGTATTTT
- | - | TRBJ2-5 | TRBV28 | CASSLAGMGEAQYF | TGTGCCAGCAGTTTGGCAGGGATGGGAGAGGCCCAGTACTTC
TRBD1 | - | TRBJ1-2 | TRBV5-5 | CASSFSRDRGNYGYTF | TGTGCCAGCAGCTTTAGCCGGGACAGGGGTAACTATGGCTACACCTTC
- | once | TRBJ2-5 | TRBV9 | CASSPRIGGFQETQYF | TGTGCCAGCAGCCCCCGGATAGGAGGGTTCCAAGAGACCCAGTACTTC
- | - | TRBJ1-1 | TRBV28 | CASSSIGASVNTEAFF | TGTGCCAGCAGTTCCATAGGGGCGTCGGTGAACACTGAAGCTTTCTTT